Following are 11 T cell receptor beta chains from one sample sequenced in a study of metastatic and nonmetastatic thyroid tumors. TCRdb reanalyzed the PCR reads via MiXCR. This repertoire shows tens of thousands of clones, 20% to 30% found once; its top ten account for 9.5% to 15%. Treatment of any kind had been given to no patient before thyroid surgery. Sequenced material: tumor tissue. These receptors all stem from a male donor with papillary thyroid cancer or a benign thyroid nodule (not recorded which). Some clones in this sample may be carry-over from other donors' samples.

Concerning this clone: One end of the junction is discordant with germline, which a read error may explain. V usage is TRBV5-1 and J usage is TRBJ1-1; possible D gene TRBD1, 5 bases. Germline V CDR1 and CDR2: SGHRS, YFSETQ. The CDR3 extends over 14 amino acids. CDR3 DNA sequence: TGCGCTAGCAGGACAAAAGGAGGGAACACTGTAGCTTTCTTT. Translating gives CASRTKGGNTVAFF.

This clone has more than one count but fewer than ten. This could be a read error, since a much larger clone is one nucleotide away. The chain is built from TRBV5-4 and TRBJ1-1; 7 bases match TRBD1. V dropped 4 bases and J dropped 4; count of bases not matched to a gene: 10. CDR3 length equals 15 residues. CDR1 and CDR2 from the germline V gene are SGHNT and YYREEE (reference sequence). The CDR3: CASSLLAGGVTEAFF. DNA for the CDR3: TGTGCCAGCAGCCTCCTAGCAGGGGGGGTCACTGAAGCTTTCTTT.

The V call is TRBV27, the J call TRBJ2-7; D is unclear. The CDR3 covers 15 residues. Trimming pared 6 bases from V and 3 bases from J, leaving 18 bases between. Germline assignment: CDR1 MNHEY and CDR2 SMNVEV (reference sequence). Written as DNA, the CDR3 is TGTGCCAGCAGGCCGTACAACTGGGCGAGCTACGAGCAGTACTTC. This gives the protein CASRPYNWASYEQYF.

Points on this clone: Just one base apart from a much larger clone, this may be a read error. The same CDR3 arises from other DNA sequences in this sample as well. The chain combines TRBV5-1 with TRBJ2-1, with a weak D call TRBD1 (5 bases). This CDR3 is built from 13 residues. V was cut by 5 bases and J by 6 bases, with 12 bases left in between. CDR1 and CDR2 (germline): SGHRS, YFSETQ. The CDR3 nucleotides are TGCGCCAGCAGACCTACAGGTGGCAATGAGCAGTTCTTC. Translation gives CASRPTGGNEQFF.

A remark on this clone: The junction differs from germline at one of its ends, possibly a read error. The V call is TRBV20-1, the J call TRBJ2-3, with 9 bases matching TRBD2. Germline V gives CDR1 DFQATT, CDR2 SNEGSKA (reference sequence). This CDR3 has 15 amino acids. The CDR3: CSARVWRLAAETQYF. The CDR3 nucleotides are TGCAGTGCTAGAGTTTGGCGACTAGCGGCAGAGACGCAGTATTTT.

Turning to this clone: Sequence at one end of the junction differs from germline and may be a read error. The chain couples TRBV27 to TRBJ1-1; no clear D. The CDR3 consists of 14 residues. Germline values: CDR1 MNHEY, CDR2 SMNVEV (reference sequence). This CDR3 reads CASSLSGGSTEALF. CDR3 coding DNA: TGTGCCAGCAGTTTATCAGGCGGGAGCACTGAAGCTTTATTT.

At least ten counts were recorded for this clone. The rearrangement joins TRBV10-1 to TRBJ2-1, with 15 nucleotides matching TRBD2. The CDR3 contains 19 residues. The germline CDR1 and CDR2 sequences are WNHNN and SYGVQD (reference sequence). The J segment lost 7 bases and the V segment lost 3 bases, leaving 13 bases of the junction unmatched. The CDR3 DNA reads TGCGCCAGCAGTGAATTGGGACTAGCGGGAGGCAGGCCGGAGAATGAGCAGTTCTTC. Protein: CASSELGLAGGRPENEQFF.

In this sample, this clone turned up many times. The V and J genes are TRBV3-1 and TRBJ1-5; D gene unclear. V was cut by 4 bases and J by 7 bases, with 11 bases left in between. This CDR3 region has 13 residues. The V gene's germline CDR1 is LGHDT and CDR2 YNNKEL (reference sequence). This CDR3 is CASSPGTGQPQHF. The CDR3 nucleotides read TGTGCCAGCAGCCCCGGTACTGGGCAGCCCCAGCATTTT.

This clone showed up just a few times. This chain joins TRBV28 and TRBJ2-2; D tentatively reads TRBD1 or TRBD2 (5 bases each). CDR3 length: 18 amino acids. Per germline, CDR1 MDHEN and CDR2 SYDVKM. V was trimmed by 5 bases and J by 5 bases, leaving 24 bases between them. CDR3 sequence reads: CASSPLGRWGSNTGELFF. CDR3 sequence (DNA): TGTGCCAGCAGTCCTTTAGGGCGGTGGGGGAGTAATACCGGGGAGCTGTTTTTT.

With regard to this clone: Germline is not matched at one junction end, which may reflect a read error. V gene TRBV7-2 combines with J gene TRBJ2-7; D might be TRBD1 or TRBD2, each matching 6 bases. Germline V gene lookup returns CDR1 SGHTA and CDR2 FQGNSA. CDR3 size: 13 residues. As DNA, the CDR3 is TGTGCCACCAGCTCAATAGGGGGGAACGAGCAGTACTTC. Its protein is CATSSIGGNEQYF.

Comment on this clone: A much larger clonotype is one base distant, so this may be a read error. Other DNA sequences within the sample encode an identical CDR3. The chain links TRBV19 to TRBJ1-5; D gene uncertain. CDR1 is LNHDA, CDR2 SQIVND, per germline (reference sequence). The CDR3 has 14 residues. Trimming cost V 3 bases and J 7 bases, with 13 bases left between them. CDR3 sequence: CASSMGGSNQPQHF. The DNA for the CDR3 is TGTGCCAGTAGTATGGGCGGGTCCAACCAGCCCCAGCATTTT.